The 30 T cell receptor beta chains listed next were all sequenced from one sample in a study of blood T cell repertoires in COVID-19 (dated by TCRdb to the early 2020s). Library construction relied on the immunoSEQ multiplex PCR assay. TCRdb mirrors the immuneACCESS table, restricted to in-frame sequences. Some clones are absent from its copies; in checked studies, under half trace to an unresolved V gene, and the reason for the others is unknown. The sample table lists some 150,000 clones, roughly 86% of them with a count of one. Together, the top ten hold around 4% of the sample. The sequencing input was peripheral blood. These TCRs come from a woman aged 60 to 75 who had recovered from COVID-19.

The CDR3 nucleotides are TGTGCCAGCAGCCAAGGTATGCTGCCGAGGATCCACGAGCAGTACTTC. Translated, it gives CASSQGMLPRIHEQYF. This chain uses TRBV3-1 (or the pseudogene TRBV3-2) with TRBJ2-7; D is unresolved. Trimming took 1 base from V and 5 from J, leaving 18 bases between them. CDR3 size: 16 residues. CDR1 and CDR2 (germline): LGHDT, YNNKEL (reference sequence).

The chain has TRBV5-1 and TRBJ2-3, with no clear D. CDR1 is SGHRS, CDR2 YFSETQ, per germline. Trimming took 7 bases from V and 6 from J, leaving 9 bases between them. The CDR3 spans 11 residues. In DNA form, the CDR3 reads TGCGCCAGCTCCTTCGGTGATACGCAGTATTTT. It specifies CASSFGDTQYF.

This chain connects TRBV6-5 to TRBJ1-5; 10 nucleotides line up with TRBD1. This CDR3 is built from 15 residues. Germline V gene data show CDR1 as MNHEY and CDR2 as SVGAGI. V lost 6 bases, J lost 6 bases, and 8 bases stayed unmatched. The chain's CDR3 is CASRSRDRGTQPQHF. The CDR3 DNA reads as TGTGCCAGCAGATCACGGGACAGGGGAACTCAGCCCCAGCATTTT.

The rearrangement uses TRBV27 and TRBJ2-7; 8 bases agree with TRBD2. With 6 bases clipped from V and 2 bases from J, the junction kept 3 bases outside the gene matches. The germline gives CDR1 MNHEY, CDR2 SMNVEV (reference sequence). The CDR3 totals 13 residues. The CDR3 reads CASRGTRPYEQYF. For the CDR3, the DNA is TGTGCCAGCAGAGGGACTAGACCCTACGAGCAGTACTTC.

The V and J genes are TRBV5-4 and TRBJ2-7, with D possibly being TRBD2 (6 bases). Per germline, CDR1 SGHNT and CDR2 YYREEE (reference sequence). This CDR3 contains 14 residues. Trimming pared 0 bases from V and 3 bases from J, leaving 10 bases between. CDR3 in amino acids: CASSLVGGNYEQYF. The CDR3 DNA reads as TGTGCCAGCAGCTTGGTTGGAGGGAACTACGAGCAGTACTTC.

The genes are TRBV11-3 and TRBJ2-3, with TRBD2 as a possible D gene (5 bases). The germline CDR1 and CDR2 sequences are SGHNT and YENEEA. V lost 1 base, J lost 7 bases, and 12 bases lay in between. This CDR3 comprises 14 residues. CDR3 residues: CASSLGLSGNTQYF. The DNA for the CDR3 is TGTGCCAGCAGCTTAGGTCTGAGCGGAAATACGCAGTATTTT. The complete variable domain, with remaining parts taken from reference TRBV11-3 and TRBJ2-3, reads EAGVVQSPRYKIIEKKQPVAFWCNPISGHNTLYWYLQNLGQGPELLIRYENEEAVDDSQLPKDRFSAERLKGVDSTLKIQPAELGDSAVYLCASSLGLSGNTQYFGPGTRLTVL.

The V gene is TRBV3-1 (or the pseudogene TRBV3-2), the J gene TRBJ2-5, with TRBD2 identical over 8 bases. CDR1 and CDR2 from the germline V gene are LGHDT and YNNKEL (reference sequence). The junction had 9 bases not matched to a gene; V was cut back by 5 bases and J by 4 bases. The CDR3 runs to 15 residues. This chain's CDR3 is CASSDRGGGRETQYF. The CDR3 DNA sequence: TGTGCCAGCAGCGATAGGGGCGGGGGGCGAGAGACCCAGTACTTC.

J is TRBJ2-4 and V is TRBV2; D call uncertain. The length of the CDR3 is 12 residues. V was trimmed by 6 bases and J by 9 bases, leaving 12 bases between them. Germline loops: CDR1 SNHLY, CDR2 FYNNEI. As DNA, the CDR3 is TGTGCCAGCAGACGCCTAGTAGGCATTCAGTACTTC. Protein: CASRRLVGIQYF.

This clone was picked up one time. The chain combines TRBV25-1 with TRBJ2-5, with D possibly TRBD1 on 5 matching bases. Per germline, CDR1 MGHDK and CDR2 SYGVNS. This CDR3 is built from 13 residues. With 4 bases removed from V and 2 bases from J, the gap between germline ends came to 8 bases. In DNA form, the CDR3 reads TGTGCCAGCAGTGGACAGAAACAAGAGACCCAGTACTTC. This translates into CASSGQKQETQYF. The full variable domain, rest sourced from reference TRBV25-1 and TRBJ2-5, is EADIYQTPRYLVIGTGKKITLECSQTMGHDKMYWYQQDPGMELHLIHYSYGVNSTEKGDLSSESTVSRIRTEHFPLTLESARPSHTSQYLCASSGQKQETQYFGPGTRLLVL.

The chain employs TRBV21-1 and TRBJ2-7; the table's TRBD2 call for D was not verified on the DNA. TRBV21-1 is annotated as a pseudogene. The CDR3 consists of 15 residues. CDR3 residues: CASSSTSGGSYEQYF. In DNA form, the CDR3 reads TGTGCCAGCAGCTCGACTAGCGGGGGTTCCTACGAGCAGTACTTC.

The chain has TRBV7-2 and TRBJ2-3; 7 bases are shared with TRBD2. Unmatched junction bases numbered 4, after V lost 8 bases and J lost 5 bases. Germline V gives CDR1 SGHTA, CDR2 FQGNSA. CDR3 length: 12 amino acids. The CDR3 spells CASGKRGDTQYF. The CDR3 region has the DNA TGTGCCAGCGGGAAGCGGGGAGATACGCAGTATTTT.

Only one count was recorded for this clone. J is TRBJ2-7 and V is TRBV10-2; tentative D call: TRBD2 (8 bases). The ends were cut back, 8 bases at V and 1 base at J, with 24 bases in the middle. This CDR3 region has 17 residues. CDR1 is WSHSY, CDR2 SAAADI, per germline. For the CDR3, the DNA is TGCGCCAGCGGAGCCGGCTACCGGGGGGGACAGTCCTACGAGCAGTACTTC. Translated, it gives CASGAGYRGGQSYEQYF.

The chain combines TRBV27 with TRBJ1-2; no reliable D call. The CDR3 covers 17 residues. With 2 bases removed from V and 4 bases from J, the gap between germline ends came to 20 bases. The germline V gene encodes CDR1 MNHEY and CDR2 SMNVEV (reference sequence). CDR3 coding DNA: TGTGCCAGCAGTTTAAACTCTCGGTGGGCATCTCTCTATGGCTACACCTTC. It codes for CASSLNSRWASLYGYTF.

The chain has TRBV2 and TRBJ2-3; TRBD1 might be the D (6 bases). CDR3 size: 14 residues. Germline-derived CDR1 and CDR2 are SNHLY and FYNNEI. V lost 5 bases and J 1 base, leaving 10 bases between the germline ends. CDR3 DNA: TGTGCCAGCAGTCTGGGGGCCGGCACAGATACGCAGTATTTT. Encoded protein: CASSLGAGTDTQYF.

This chain links TRBV6-5 with TRBJ2-3, with 8 bases that match TRBD2. CDR3 length: 15 amino acids. J was trimmed by 3 bases and V by 5 bases; bases with no gene match: 7. The V gene's germline CDR1 is MNHEY and CDR2 SVGAGI. CDR3 sequence (DNA): TGTGCCAGCAGTATAGCGGGGCCTAAGACAGATACGCAGTATTTT. It specifies CASSIAGPKTDTQYF.

This clone was counted a few times. The chain combines TRBV29-1 with TRBJ1-2; tentatively, D is TRBD1 (6 bases). V lost 2 bases, J lost 8 bases, and 21 bases lay in between. The CDR3 is 15 amino acids. Looked up from germline, CDR1 is SQVTM and CDR2 is ANQGSEA. The CDR3 DNA sequence: TGCAGCGTTGAAAGGGGGACGGTCACAGCTGGCGGCTACACCTTC. Translated: CSVERGTVTAGGYTF.

V usage is TRBV13 and J usage is TRBJ2-7; unclear D gene. With 6 bases removed from V and 4 bases from J, the gap between germline ends came to 7 bases. Germline V gene sequence: CDR1 PRHDT, CDR2 FYEKMQ (reference sequence). This CDR3 comprises 11 residues. The CDR3 is CASSNQYEQYF. The CDR3, as DNA: TGTGCCAGCAGTAACCAGTACGAGCAGTACTTC.

This chain connects TRBV6-4 to TRBJ2-1, with D possibly TRBD2 on 6 matching bases. Per the germline V gene, CDR1 is MRHNA and CDR2 is SNTAGT. CDR3 length equals 16 residues. The V gene lost 4 bases and the J gene lost 0 bases, with 13 bases spanning the gap. CDR3 DNA sequence: TGTGCCAGCAGTGTAAGGGTCGGGGGCTCCTACAATGAGCAGTTCTTC. It yields the protein CASSVRVGGSYNEQFF.

V gene TRBV5-1 combines with J gene TRBJ1-3, with 7 positions matching TRBD1. Germline values: CDR1 SGHRS, CDR2 YFSETQ. The CDR3 extends over 16 amino acids. J lost 0 bases, V lost 0 bases, and 3 bases had no gene match. The CDR3 spells CASSLDGTVSGNTIYF. Written as DNA, the CDR3 is TGCGCCAGCAGCTTGGATGGGACAGTCTCTGGAAACACCATATATTTT.

This clone was seen a handful of times. The chain couples TRBV7-8 to TRBJ2-7; 10 nucleotides agree with TRBD1. V lost 5 bases and J lost 4; bases outside the gene matches: 8. CDR1 SGHVS and CDR2 FQNEAQ come from the germline V gene. The CDR3 totals 15 residues. The DNA of the CDR3 is TGTGCCAGCAGCGAAGGAGACAGGGGGCTATACGAGCAGTACTTC. This codes for CASSEGDRGLYEQYF.

The count of this clone is one. The chain is built from TRBV2 and TRBJ2-5, with D possibly matching TRBD2 (5 bases). Trimming took 6 bases from V and 5 from J, leaving 22 bases between them. CDR1 and CDR2 (germline): SNHLY, FYNNEI. The CDR3 spans 16 residues. CDR3 protein: CASRPPSRGISETQYF. The CDR3 DNA sequence: TGTGCCAGCAGACCCCCCTCCCGAGGGATTAGCGAGACCCAGTACTTC.

This clone was recorded only once. The CDR3 DNA sequence: TGTGCAAGTCGCATATGGGACAGGGGGCTGGACACTGAAGCTTTCTTT. It encodes CASRIWDRGLDTEAFF. The chain employs TRBV12-2 and TRBJ1-1; the D call TRBD1 from the table was never checked on the DNA. TRBV12-2 is given as a pseudogene. This CDR3 has 16 residues.

This clone was recorded only once. This sequence joins TRBV6-6 and TRBJ2-1; D is undetermined. Trimming removed 4 bases at V and 5 bases at J, with 6 bases between. CDR3 size: 12 residues. Germline CDR1 MNHNY, CDR2 SVGAGI (reference sequence). The CDR3 spells CASSSIDNEQFF. The CDR3 bases are TGTGCCAGCAGTTCTATCGACAATGAGCAGTTCTTC.

The chain couples TRBV18 to TRBJ2-7, with TRBD1 as a possible D gene (5 bases). Between the trimmed V and J ends, which lost 3 bases and 4 bases, there was a span of 16 bases. The CDR3 extends over 15 amino acids. Germline V gene lookup returns CDR1 KGHSH and CDR2 LQKENI. The CDR3 coding sequence is TGTGCCAGCTCACCTTTAGACAGCCCCATGTACGAGCAGTACTTC. Its protein is CASSPLDSPMYEQYF.

The rearrangement uses TRBV10-3 and TRBJ2-3; 13 bases align to TRBD2. J gave up 0 bases and V 10 bases, and 10 bases lay outside the gene matches. Per germline, CDR1 ENHRY and CDR2 SYGVKD. The length of the CDR3 is 17 residues. CDR3 coding DNA: TGTGCCAGCTACCCCGGGACTAGCGGGGCTAGCACAGATACGCAGTATTTT. Translated, it gives CASYPGTSGASTDTQYF.

This chain links TRBV6-5 with TRBJ2-5; D ambiguous. Trimming took 5 bases from V and 2 from J, leaving 3 bases between them. Germline V gene sequence: CDR1 MNHEY, CDR2 SVGAGI. The CDR3 is made up of 11 amino acids. The CDR3 sequence: CASSPQETQYF. The CDR3 DNA sequence: TGTGCCAGCAGTCCTCAAGAGACCCAGTACTTC.

The chain combines TRBV7-9 with TRBJ2-7; possibly TRBD1 for D (6 bases). Germline CDR1 is SEHNR and CDR2 is FQNEAQ (reference sequence). The length of the CDR3 is 12 residues. V gave up 5 bases and J gave up 3 bases, with 8 bases separating them. The DNA of the CDR3 is TGTGCCAGCAGCCGGACAGTCTACGAGCAGTACTTC. Protein: CASSRTVYEQYF.

The chain uses TRBV5-1 and TRBJ2-5; D might be TRBD1 (5 bases). Germline loops: CDR1 SGHRS, CDR2 YFSETQ. This CDR3 comprises 14 residues. V was pared by 5 bases and J by 2 bases, with 13 bases between. The CDR3 protein is CASSSRQLQETQYF. The CDR3 coding sequence is TGCGCCAGCAGTTCCAGACAGCTTCAAGAGACCCAGTACTTC.

The genes are TRBV7-6 and TRBJ2-3; 7 positions agree with TRBD2. The CDR3 is 15 amino acids. The germline CDR1 and CDR2 sequences are SGHVS and FNYEAQ. The V and J ends lost 1 base and 2 bases, in that order; junction bases with no gene match: 3. CDR3 loop: CASSLGGGPTDTQYF. CDR3 bases: TGTGCCAGCAGCTTAGGGGGGGGACCCACAGATACGCAGTATTTT. The full variable domain, completed using reference TRBV7-6 and TRBJ2-3, is GAGVSQSPRYKVTKRGQDVALRCDPISGHVSLYWYRQALGQGPEFLTYFNYEAQQDKSGLPNDRFSAERPEGSISTLTIQRTEQRDSAMYRCASSLGGGPTDTQYFGPGTRLTVL.

This chain uses TRBV28 with TRBJ2-7; 7 bases line up with TRBD1. The V gene end was trimmed by 8 bases and the J gene end by 0 bases; junction bases not matched to a gene: 10. Looked up from germline, CDR1 is MDHEN and CDR2 is SYDVKM. The CDR3 loop spans 15 amino acids. CDR3 region: CASGTAKGSSYEQYF. CDR3 DNA: TGTGCCAGCGGGACAGCCAAGGGTAGCTCCTACGAGCAGTACTTC.